This TCR beta chain was captured in a study of cytomegalovirus exposure and HLA in healthy donors. The PCR contained 60 Vbeta and 13 Jbeta primers. Sequencing used immunoSEQ multiplex PCR; TCRdb keeps in-frame clones, though not all of them. The repertoire includes 150,000 to 200,000 clones, roughly 80% of them detected once, and 1.7% sits in the top ten. Study observations and caveats: Segments of the TCR beta V type were, in most cases, productive about 87% or about 30% of the time in an earlier analysis. The study designated 150 to 200 TCR beta chains cytomegalovirus-associated.

With respect to this clone: Its antigen is currently unknown.

Germline V CDR1 and CDR2: SGHVS, FNYEAQ. The V segment lost 4 bases and the J segment 5 bases; nucleotides outside the gene matches: 1. The CDR3 spans 14 residues. Sequencing used PBMCs. The receptor's source is a young woman in good health and CMV-seronegative. The chain carries TRBV7-6 and TRBJ2-2, with TRBD1 matching over 10 bases. CDR3 sequence reads: CASSSGQGTGELFF. CDR3 sequence (DNA): TGTGCCAGCAGCTCGGGACAGGGGACCGGGGAGCTGTTTTTT.